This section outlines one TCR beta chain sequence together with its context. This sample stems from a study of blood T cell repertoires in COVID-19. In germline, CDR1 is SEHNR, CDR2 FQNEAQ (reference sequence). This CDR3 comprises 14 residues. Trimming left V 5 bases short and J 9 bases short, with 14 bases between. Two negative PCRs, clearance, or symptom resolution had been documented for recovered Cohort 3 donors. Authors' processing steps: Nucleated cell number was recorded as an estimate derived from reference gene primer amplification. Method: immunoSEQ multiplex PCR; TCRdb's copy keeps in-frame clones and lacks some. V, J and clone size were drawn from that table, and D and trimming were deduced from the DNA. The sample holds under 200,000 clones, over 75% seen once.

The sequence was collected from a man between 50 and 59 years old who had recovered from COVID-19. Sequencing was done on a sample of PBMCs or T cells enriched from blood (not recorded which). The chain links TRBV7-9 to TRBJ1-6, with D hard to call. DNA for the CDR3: TGTGCCAGCAGCGGGCCCCGAGGAGGTTCACCCCTCCACTTT. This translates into CASSGPRGGSPLHF.